The rows below give T cell receptor beta chains drawn from one sample of a study of T-cell reconstitution after alpha-beta-depleted transplantation in children. TCRdb itself ran the PCR reads through MiXCR, one entry per CDR3 protein. The profile shows about 300,000 distinct CDR3 sequences, roughly a tenth of them singletons. The starting material was PBMCs, obtained before TCRalphabeta/CD19-depleted stem cell transplant. The source is a boy less than two years old with acute myeloid leukemia, due to receive a stem cell transplant. The CDR3 runs from the conserved cysteine through the conserved F or W. Each record gives: D gene, clone size, J gene, V gene, CDR3 DNA, CDR3 protein. D genes are given only for firm matches. Size is stated for part of the rows, as once, few or many counts, or as a class when the clone is expanded.

.,many,TRBJ2-5,TRBV9,TGTGCCAGCAGCGCAATTACTGGGGAGACCCAGTACTTC,CASSAITGETQYF
TRBD2,.,TRBJ2-1,TRBV4-1,TGCGCCAGCAGCCGAAGTAGCGGGAGGAGCTCCTACAATGAGCAGTTCTTC,CASSRSSGRSSYNEQFF
TRBD2,many,TRBJ2-7,TRBV7-9,TGTGCCAGCAGCTTTTGGGCGGGAGATAGCGAGCAGTACTTC,CASSFWAGDSEQYF
TRBD2,many,TRBJ2-5,TRBV20-1,TGCAGTGTTAGGACTAGCGGCCCGGGGGAGACCCAGTACTTC,CSVRTSGPGETQYF
TRBD1,many,TRBJ1-1,TRBV5-1,TGCGCCAGCAGCAGCGGGACAGAAGAAGCTTTCTTT,CASSSGTEEAFF
.,many,TRBJ2-2,TRBV10-3,TGTGCCATCAGTGAGAACACCGGGGAGCTGTTTTTT,CAISENTGELFF
.,.,TRBJ1-5,TRBV30,TGTGCCTGGAGTGTACAGGCCAGGGGTTATCAGCCCCAGCATTTT,CAWSVQARGYQPQHF
TRBD1,many,TRBJ2-7,TRBV29-1,TGCAGCGTTGGCGGGACAGGGGACGAGCAGTACTTC,CSVGGTGDEQYF
TRBD2,many,TRBJ2-5,TRBV7-2,TGTGCCAGCAGCCTTCGGCGGGGGGCTAGGGAGACCCAGTACTTC,CASSLRRGARETQYF
.,.,TRBJ2-5,TRBV7-6,TGTGCCAGCAGCTTAGGGCGCTCCCAGTACTTC,CASSLGRSQYF
.,many,TRBJ2-3,TRBV9,TGTGCCAGCAGCGTGGGATTGCAACTAGATCCGTATTTT,CASSVGLQLDPYF
TRBD1,many,TRBJ1-2,TRBV24-1,TGTGCCACCAGTGATAGCGCTCCCGGGACAGGGTTTGGCTACACCTTC,CATSDSAPGTGFGYTF
.,many,TRBJ2-5,TRBV5-1,TGCGCCAGCAGCTTGGCCTCAGGGGGGATGGCACAAGAGACCCAGTACTTC,CASSLASGGMAQETQYF
TRBD1,many,TRBJ2-7,TRBV7-2,TGTGCCAGCAGCCTGGACAGGAACTCCTACGAGCAGTACTTC,CASSLDRNSYEQYF
TRBD2,.,TRBJ2-1,TRBV15,TGTGCCACCAGCAGAGATTTGGGACTAGCGGGCTCCTACAATGAGCAGTTCTTC,CATSRDLGLAGSYNEQFF
TRBD1,.,TRBJ2-2,TRBV25-1,TGTGCCAGCAGTGAATCTTACGGGACAGACACCGGGGAGCTGTTTTTT,CASSESYGTDTGELFF
.,many,TRBJ2-1,TRBV5-1,TGCGCCAGCAGATCCCCCCTTGGAGGTAGGTCCTACAATGAGCAGTTCTTC,CASRSPLGGRSYNEQFF
.,many,TRBJ1-1,TRBV10-3,TGTGCCATCAGTCCAAGCGAGAACACTGAAGCTTTCTTT,CAISPSENTEAFF
.,.,TRBJ2-1,TRBV20-1,TGCAGTGCTAGTAGCAGTTTGTGGTCCTCCCAGGGCATGGAGCAGTTCTTC,CSASSSLWSSQGMEQFF
TRBD1,many,TRBJ2-7,TRBV6-2/TRBV6-3,TGTGCCAGCAGTAGACAGGGGACCTACTTGCGGAACTACGAGCAGTACTTC,CASSRQGTYLRNYEQYF
.,many,TRBJ2-7,TRBV28,TGTGCCAGCAGGCCGGGACACCGGACCTACGAGCAGTACTTC,CASRPGHRTYEQYF
.,many,TRBJ1-3,TRBV7-6,TGTGCCAGCAGCCCTCGATCAAGGGTCCTTCGCTCTGGAAACACCATATATTTT,CASSPRSRVLRSGNTIYF
TRBD2,.,TRBJ2-7,TRBV29-1,TGCAGCGTTGGGGGAGGGAGGGACTACGAGCAGTACTTC,CSVGGGRDYEQYF
TRBD1,many,TRBJ2-7,TRBV15,TGTGCCACCAGCAGAGATGGGACAGGGGTCACCGTGGAGCAGTACTTC,CATSRDGTGVTVEQYF
.,many,TRBJ2-5,TRBV12-3/TRBV12-4,TGTGCCAGCAGTGGGGACTCCAAAGAGACCCAGTACTTC,CASSGDSKETQYF
.,many,TRBJ2-5,TRBV4-2,TGTGCCAGCAGCCAAGGAGACCGGGACACCCAAGAGACCCAGTACTTC,CASSQGDRDTQETQYF
.,many,TRBJ2-1,TRBV5-1,TGCGCCAGCAGCACTCAGGGAGTAGCTAACAATGAGCAGTTCTTC,CASSTQGVANNEQFF
.,many,TRBJ1-5,TRBV11-2,TGTGCCAGCAGCCGCGGGACACCCAATCAGCCCCAGCATTTT,CASSRGTPNQPQHF
.,.,TRBJ2-5,TRBV2,TGTGCCAGTATATTTGCGGGGGAGACCCAGTACTTC,CASIFAGETQYF
TRBD1,few,TRBJ1-2,TRBV4-1,TGCGCCAGCAGTCGGCCCGGGACAGCCAATGGCTACACCTTC,CASSRPGTANGYTF
.,many,TRBJ1-4,TRBV7-2,TGTGCCAGCAGCTTAGTTGCGCGGACAGTCTCTGAAAAACTGTTTTTT,CASSLVARTVSEKLFF
.,.,TRBJ2-2,TRBV24-1,TGTGCCACCAGTGATTTGGGCCAGGGGAACACCGGGGAGCTGTTTTTT,CATSDLGQGNTGELFF
TRBD2,many,TRBJ2-7,TRBV28,TGTGCCAGCAGTTTCCGGGAGGGGCCCTACGAGCAGTACTTC,CASSFREGPYEQYF
.,few,TRBJ2-2,TRBV6-5,TGTGCCAGCCATAACAGGGGAGGGGTCACCGGGGAGCTGTTTTTT,CASHNRGGVTGELFF